Below, one T cell receptor beta chain is given with its context. Several immunoSEQ plates received, in even portions, the genomic DNA of each subset. DNA from unsorted PBMC was sequenced on ten immunoSEQ deep assay plates. In the authors' workflow: Sequence data from immunoSEQ were junction-only and lacked quality scores; consequently, filtering differed. Profiled with immunoSEQ multiplex PCR; TCRdb holds only in-frame clones, not every one. Clone size and the V and J calls come from that table; the DNA yielded D and trimming. The repertoire holds about 470,000 clones, with about four fifths as singletons. The entry originates in a study of shared clonotypes between healthy human individuals. Germline CDR1 reads SGHNT; CDR2 reads YENEEA. V shed 0 bases and J shed 5 bases, with 12 bases lying between them. This CDR3 has 15 residues.

V is TRBV11-3 and J is TRBJ2-3, with D possibly TRBD1 on 5 matching bases. The TCR sequence derives from a woman in her forties in good health. Some clones in this sample may be carry-over from other donors' samples. Source material: PBMCs. The DNA of the CDR3 is TGTGCCAGCAGCTTAGACAGGGATAGGAAAGATACGCAGTATTTT. It codes for CASSLDRDRKDTQYF.